This paragraph covers one TCR beta chain sequence. This clonotype has just a few counts. Its specific antigen is unknown. No qualities accompany the bases; no much larger clone lies one base away. The germline V gene specifies MGHRA as CDR1 and YSYEKL as CDR2. Cut back by 6 bases and 8 bases, the V and J ends lie 16 bases apart. Spanning cysteine to phenylalanine, the CDR3 consists of 13 amino acids. Only the CDR3 DNA stays, 39 bases, in frame from base 1. This sample is drawn from a study of blood T cells in healthy people across ages (dated by TCRdb to between 2014 and 2017). Describing the broader study: In model experiments, template switching captured about one uniquely barcoded TCR beta cDNA molecule for every two T cells. To track age-related changes in TCR beta repertoire diversity, the study relied on deep sequencing normalized with unique cDNA molecular identifiers. The donors were divided into four age groups: young (average roughly 17 years), middle-aged (about 40), aged (approximately 62) and long-lived (82). Donors of different ages were randomly distributed across sequencing lanes to avoid experimental bias. Two additional independent replicas of 1 million unique cDNA reads from the same blood draw were analyzed for two donors (one aged 18 to 30 and one aged 80 or older).

The full study reports these points: Because the CMV infection status of the donors was unknown, age-related changes in expanded clonotypes may potentially have been confounded. Compared with the aged group, the long-lived group had more naive CD4+ T cells, fewer expanded clones and increased TCR diversity, suggesting age selection. As age increased, observed TCR beta diversity per million T cells dropped in a roughly linear way, and a significant reduction was already evident by age 40. Total diversity estimates from one million sequenced T cells were considered lower bounds and underestimates. Since profiling was done on bulk unsorted PBMCs, naive and antigen-experienced compartments could not be conclusively compared. There was a strong correlation between observed TCR beta diversity and the percentage of naive T cells measured by flow cytometry.

Preparation of the library involved 5' RACE. TCRdb names Illumina HiSeq 2500 as the instrument used. A second PCR of roughly 6 to 12 cycles was run with a J-beta primer mix and a sample-barcoded 5' primer. A unique molecular identifier was introduced onto each TCR beta cDNA molecule by a template-switch 5' adaptor carrying 12 random nucleotides. Each sample yielded at least 3 million CDR3-containing paired-end reads. First-strand cDNA synthesis was performed from all RNA using the Mint cDNA synthesis kit, with priming by a TRBC-specific oligonucleotide. Following uracil-DNA glycosylase treatment, all cDNA underwent a first 18-cycle PCR with the universal primers M1SS and BC2_uni_R. Under the source paper's analysis protocol: For normalization, 1 million high-quality reads, each with a distinct molecular identifier, were randomly selected from each sample. Instead of being binned into consensus sequences, reads that shared molecular identifiers were thrown out. MiTCR, set to a Q25 quality threshold and the strictest error-elimination algorithm, was used for CDR3 identification, clonotype clustering and error correction. Lower-bound total TCR beta diversity was estimated with a nonparametric unseen species model using Euler transformation. Using fastp trimming at Q25 and MiXCR clonotype assembly, TCRdb reanalyzed the public sequencing data and kept in-frame beta chains. One record per CDR3 amino acid sequence lists the most common genes and DNA. TCRdb's processing, not the study's, gives the V and J calls here. This sample has approximately 820,000 distinct CDR3 sequences in its table, and approximately 48% of those were observed once. The top ten constitute around 18% of the sample.

The roughly 38 donors, aged about 6 to 100 years, were systemically healthy Caucasian individuals from Russia. Around 10 milliliters of peripheral blood were collected from each donor into EDTA-treated Vacutainer tubes. Ficoll-Paque density-gradient centrifugation was used to isolate PBMCs, with at least 6.5 million per sample. Trizol reagent was used to extract total RNA from the PBMCs, yielding at least 5.5 micrograms per sample. Naive CD45RAhigh/CD27high T cell percentages were measured by flow cytometry on a PBMC aliquot from every donor. The rearranged chain carries TRBV4-1 and TRBJ1-2; the D gene is possibly TRBD1, with 5 bases matching. This TCR was recovered from a man between 60 and 70 years old in good health. Sequenced material: blood. The DNA sequence follows: TGCGCCAGCAGGCGAACCGGGACGCAAGGCTACACCTTC. This sequence encodes CASRRTGTQGYTF.